Shown below are 4 T cell receptor beta chains from a single sample sequenced in a study of shared clonotypes between healthy human individuals. Generated by immunoSEQ multiplex PCR, the TCRdb table keeps only in-frame clones and is missing some. Seen here are fewer than 1.4 million clones, around 82% observed once, and the top ten hold 0.5% to 0.65%. The sequenced sample was memory CD4+ T cells from PBMCs. The subset is: CD45RA-negative fraction. These receptors all stem from a man between 18 and 35 years old in good health. Some clones in this sample may be carry-over from other donors' samples.

At least ten counts were recorded for this clone. J is TRBJ1-4 and V is TRBV28; D might be TRBD1 (5 bases). CDR3 length: 16 amino acids. V was clipped by 5 bases and J by 6 bases, with 19 bases between them. Looked up from germline, CDR1 is MDHEN and CDR2 is SYDVKM. The CDR3 DNA follows: TGTGCCAGCAGTGTAGGCCGATGGGGGTGGGATGAAAAACTGTTTTTT. Its translation is CASSVGRWGWDEKLFF.

The gene calls are TRBV2 and TRBJ1-1; possible D gene TRBD1, 6 bases. V lost 7 bases and J 9 bases, leaving 15 bases between the germline ends. CDR3 length equals 12 residues. Per the germline V gene, CDR1 is SNHLY and CDR2 is FYNNEI. This CDR3 reads CASIGQLRKAFF. The CDR3 DNA reads as TGTGCCAGCATAGGACAGCTGAGGAAAGCTTTCTTT.

V and J are TRBV14 and TRBJ2-5; D is possibly TRBD2 (5 bases). Germline CDR1 SGHDN, CDR2 FVKESK. The CDR3 consists of 14 residues. Deletions cut 1 base from V and 2 bases from J, with 8 bases between. The DNA for the CDR3 is TGTGCCAGCAGCCAAGTGGACTGGCAAGAGACCCAGTACTTC. Protein sequence: CASSQVDWQETQYF.

This chain uses TRBV9 with TRBJ1-3, with D uncertain. This CDR3 is built from 14 residues. The V end was cut by 0 bases, the J end by 3 bases, with 7 bases between. In germline, CDR1 is SGDLS, CDR2 YYNGEE. DNA for the CDR3: TGTGCCAGCAGCGTAGATTGGGGTGGAAACACCATATATTTT. As protein: CASSVDWGGNTIYF.